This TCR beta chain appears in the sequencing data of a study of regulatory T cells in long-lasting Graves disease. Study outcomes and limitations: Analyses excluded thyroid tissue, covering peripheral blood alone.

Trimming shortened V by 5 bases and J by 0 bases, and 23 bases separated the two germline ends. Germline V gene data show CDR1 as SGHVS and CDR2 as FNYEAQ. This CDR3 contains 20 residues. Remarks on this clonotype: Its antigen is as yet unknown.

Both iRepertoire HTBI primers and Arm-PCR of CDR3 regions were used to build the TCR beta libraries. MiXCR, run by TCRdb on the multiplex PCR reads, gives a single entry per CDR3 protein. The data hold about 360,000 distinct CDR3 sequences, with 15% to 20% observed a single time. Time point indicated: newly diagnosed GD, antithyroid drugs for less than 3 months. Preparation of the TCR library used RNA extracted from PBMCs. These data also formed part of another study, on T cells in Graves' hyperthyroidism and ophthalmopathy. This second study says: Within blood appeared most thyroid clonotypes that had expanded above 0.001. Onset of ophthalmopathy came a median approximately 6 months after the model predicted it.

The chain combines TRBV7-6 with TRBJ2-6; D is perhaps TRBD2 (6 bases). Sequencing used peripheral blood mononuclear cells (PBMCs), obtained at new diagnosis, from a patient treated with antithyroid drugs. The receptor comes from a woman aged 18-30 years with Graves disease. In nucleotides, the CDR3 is TGTGCCAGCAGCAGGCCGGGACTCCCCTTAAAGGGCTCTGGGGCCAACGTCCTGACTTTC. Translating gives CASSRPGLPLKGSGANVLTF.